The 30 T cell receptor beta chains below were found in one sample sequenced in a study of blood T cell repertoires in COVID-19. TCRdb keeps only in-frame clones here, not all; method: immunoSEQ multiplex PCR. Found here are 190,000 or so clones, around 80% of them singletons; the top ten hold under 3%. Sequenced input: peripheral blood. All receptors come from a man between 50 and 59 years old with active or convalescent COVID-19.

The chain employs TRBV4-3 and TRBJ2-5; D is possibly TRBD1 (5 bases). Trimming left V 0 bases short and J 5 bases short, with 10 bases between. The CDR3 totals 14 residues. CDR1 LGHNA and CDR2 YSLEER come from the germline V gene. In nucleotides, the CDR3 is TGCGCCAGCAGCCAAGAGCAGGGCCACGAGACCCAGTACTTC. It yields the protein CASSQEQGHETQYF.

V is TRBV29-1 and J is TRBJ2-3; 11 nucleotides line up with TRBD2. Germline trimming cut 4 bases from V and 8 bases from J; bases unmatched to any gene: 5. The CDR3 consists of 13 residues. Germline CDR1 SQVTM, CDR2 ANQGSEA. This chain's CDR3 is CSVVGLAGGTQYF. CDR3 nucleotides: TGCAGCGTTGTAGGCCTAGCGGGAGGTACGCAGTATTTT.

This chain connects TRBV7-9 to TRBJ1-2; 9 nucleotides match TRBD1. This CDR3 region has 13 residues. The V and J ends lost 8 bases and 9 bases, in that order; junction bases with no gene match: 10. The germline V gene encodes CDR1 SEHNR and CDR2 FQNEAQ (reference sequence). The CDR3 spells CASGFTGQGSYTF. In nucleotides, the CDR3 is TGTGCCAGCGGTTTTACGGGACAGGGTAGCTACACCTTC.

The rearrangement links TRBV29-1 to TRBJ1-1, with no clear D. The CDR3 loop spans 13 amino acids. Germline CDR1 and CDR2: SQVTM and ANQGSEA. The V end was cut by 1 base, the J end by 2 bases, with 8 bases between. CDR3 nucleotide sequence: TGCAGCGTTGAAGGGAGCGGAAACACTGAAGCTTTCTTT. Protein: CSVEGSGNTEAFF.

This chain joins TRBV18 and TRBJ1-2, with D perhaps matching TRBD1 (5 bases). CDR1 and CDR2 (germline): KGHSH, LQKENI. The length of the CDR3 is 13 residues. The V and J ends lost 1 base and 7 bases respectively, with 10 bases between them. CDR3 sequence: CASSPQGLIGYTF. The CDR3 coding sequence is TGTGCCAGCTCACCACAGGGGCTTATTGGCTACACCTTC.

This chain uses TRBV11-2 with TRBJ1-5; no reliable D call. Germline loops: CDR1 SGHAT, CDR2 FQNNGV. V was clipped by 1 base and J by 10 bases, with 14 bases between them. This CDR3 contains 14 residues. CDR3 in DNA: TGTGCCAGCAGCTTAGGAGGGCCCCAGGATCCCCAGCATTTT. Translated, it gives CASSLGGPQDPQHF.

In DNA form, the CDR3 reads TGTGCCAGCTCACCGCGGCTCGGAGGGGGCGATGGAAACACCATATATTTT. Its translation: CASSPRLGGGDGNTIYF. The genes are TRBV18 and TRBJ1-3; TRBD1 agrees at 7 bases. Germline values: CDR1 KGHSH, CDR2 LQKENI. V shed 3 bases and J 3 bases; nucleotides not matched to a gene: 11. This CDR3 is built from 17 residues. Supplemented by reference TRBV18 and TRBJ1-3, the full variable domain reads NAGVMQNPRHLVRRRGQEARLRCSPMKGHSHVYWYRQLPEEGLKFMVYLQKENIIDESGMPKERFSAEFPKEGPSILRIQQVVRGDSAAYFCASSPRLGGGDGNTIYFGEGSWLTVV.

The J gene is TRBJ1-1, the V gene TRBV6-1; D call uncertain. The CDR3 totals 13 residues. V lost 3 bases and J lost 7, with 12 bases in between. CDR1 and CDR2 (germline): MNHNS, SASEGT. CDR3 nucleotides: TGTGCCAGCAGTGAGGAGGTTCAGTTTGAAGCTTTCTTT. It codes for CASSEEVQFEAFF.

The chain joins TRBV14 to TRBJ2-2; TRBD1 might be the D (6 bases). The germline CDR1 and CDR2 sequences are SGHDN and FVKESK. The CDR3 sequence is 18 residues long. The ends were cut back, 2 bases at V and 6 bases at J, with 22 bases in the middle. CDR3: CASSQHRASRVFPGELFF. The CDR3 DNA follows: TGTGCCAGCAGCCAACACAGGGCGTCGAGGGTGTTCCCCGGGGAGCTGTTTTTT.

This clone was detected only a few times. The CDR3: CASSTIGGPETQYF. The CDR3 DNA is TGTGCCAGCAGTACGATCGGGGGACCGGAGACCCAGTACTTC. The chain is built from TRBV2 and TRBJ2-5, with D perhaps matching TRBD2 (6 bases). Trimming removed 5 bases from V and 5 bases from J, with 15 bases in between. The germline V gene has CDR1 SNHLY and CDR2 FYNNEI. The CDR3 totals 14 residues.

This clone came up a few times. The chain employs TRBV9 and TRBJ1-1; D not resolved. Deletions cut 3 bases from V and 3 bases from J, with 9 bases between. There are 13 residues in the CDR3. The germline gives CDR1 SGDLS, CDR2 YYNGEE. For the CDR3, the DNA is TGTGCCAGCAGCGCGAATGGAGACACTGAAGCTTTCTTT. It yields the protein CASSANGDTEAFF.

This sequence joins TRBV4-1 and TRBJ1-2, with D hard to call. Trimming pared 1 base from V and 4 bases from J, leaving 16 bases between. Germline V lookup: CDR1 MGHRA, CDR2 YSYEKL. This CDR3 comprises 16 residues. In DNA form, the CDR3 reads TGCGCCAGCAGCCAAGGTCCGGTTACCTCTAGCTATGGCTACACCTTC. Amino acid sequence: CASSQGPVTSSYGYTF.

The chain links TRBV9 to TRBJ1-6, with 7 bases identical to TRBD1. CDR3 size: 16 residues. CDR1 SGDLS and CDR2 YYNGEE come from the germline V gene. Germline trimming cut 3 bases from V and 4 bases from J; bases unmatched to any gene: 7. CDR3 protein: CASSGNRGAYNSPLHF. DNA of the CDR3: TGTGCCAGCAGCGGAAACAGGGGAGCATATAATTCACCCCTCCACTTT.

This chain uses TRBV4-1 with TRBJ2-7, with TRBD1 matching over 7 bases. The CDR3 is 15 amino acids. Losses at the gene ends were 0 bases for V and 0 bases for J; bases not matched to a gene: 2. Germline CDR1 is MGHRA and CDR2 is YSYEKL. The CDR3 nucleotides read TGCGCCAGCAGCCAAGAGGGACAGCTCTCCTACGAGCAGTACTTC. Its protein is CASSQEGQLSYEQYF.

This clone was detected only once. The gene calls are TRBV7-9 and TRBJ2-2; 7 bases map to TRBD2. CDR1 and CDR2 (germline): SEHNR, FQNEAQ (reference sequence). J lost 0 bases, V lost 3 bases, and 10 bases had no gene match. This CDR3 spans 18 amino acids. The CDR3 reads CASSFPSGPLTNTGELFF. The CDR3 DNA sequence: TGTGCCAGCAGCTTTCCTAGCGGTCCTCTAACGAACACCGGGGAGCTGTTTTTT. Full variable domain (missing parts from reference TRBV7-9 and TRBJ2-2): DTGVSQNPRHKITKRGQNVTFRCDPISEHNRLYWYRQTLGQGPEFLTYFQNEAQLEKSRLLSDRFSAERPKGSFSTLEIQRTEQGDSAMYLCASSFPSGPLTNTGELFFGEGSRLTVL.

The chain links TRBV27 to TRBJ1-3; maybe TRBD1 (5 bases). V shed 4 bases and J shed 1 base, with 8 bases lying between them. The CDR3 runs to 14 residues. Germline lookup yields CDR1 MNHEY and CDR2 SMNVEV (reference sequence). CDR3 coding DNA: TGTGCCAGCAGTTCCAGGGTGTCTGGAAACACCATATATTTT. Encoded protein: CASSSRVSGNTIYF.

The V call is TRBV30, the J call TRBJ1-1; 7 bases align to TRBD1. Germline CDR1 is GTSNPN and CDR2 is SVGIG (reference sequence). The CDR3 consists of 15 residues. The ends lost 1 base at V and 3 bases at J; junction bases unmatched: 8. CDR3 loop: CAWSEAGGDHTEAFF. The DNA of the CDR3 is TGTGCCTGGAGTGAGGCAGGGGGAGATCACACTGAAGCTTTCTTT.

The chain carries TRBV6-5 and TRBJ1-2, with D perhaps matching TRBD1 (5 bases). This CDR3 contains 13 residues. The ends were cut back, 6 bases at V and 6 bases at J, with 14 bases in the middle. The V gene's germline CDR1 is MNHEY and CDR2 SVGAGI. The CDR3 DNA reads as TGTGCCAGCAGGACCCAGGGCCTGGATGGCTACACCTTC. Amino acid sequence: CASRTQGLDGYTF.

On this clone: Within the sample, other DNA sequences also encode this same CDR3. The V gene is TRBV7-2, the J gene TRBJ1-1; tentatively, D is TRBD1 (5 bases). Per the germline V gene, CDR1 is SGHTA and CDR2 is FQGNSA. The CDR3 covers 14 residues. The V end lost 2 bases, the J end lost 4 bases, and 11 bases lay between the germline ends. In DNA form, the CDR3 reads TGTGCCAGCAGCTTAACAGGATGGGGCACTGAAGCTTTCTTT. Translation gives CASSLTGWGTEAFF.

The chain recombines TRBV14 with TRBJ2-3; 10 bases map to TRBD2. Germline values: CDR1 SGHDN, CDR2 FVKESK. The V segment lost 1 base and the J segment 4 bases; nucleotides outside the gene matches: 5. The CDR3 covers 16 residues. DNA of the CDR3: TGTGCCAGCAGCCAAGCACTAGCGGGGTTGGCAGATACGCAGTATTTT. It encodes CASSQALAGLADTQYF.

V gene TRBV6-6 combines with J gene TRBJ2-7; 10 nucleotides agree with TRBD1. The CDR3 is 16 residues long. Germline V gene sequence: CDR1 MNHNY, CDR2 SVGAGI (reference sequence). After removal of 8 bases from V and 0 bases from J, the junction contained 10 bases not matched to a gene. The CDR3 DNA follows: TGTGCCAGCCTTCCATACTGGACAGGGGGCTCCTACGAGCAGTACTTC. Amino acids: CASLPYWTGGSYEQYF.

The chain combines TRBV12-5 with TRBJ2-2; the match to TRBD1 covers 7 bases. Germline CDR1 LGHNT, CDR2 FRNRAP. V shed 1 base and J 1 base; nucleotides not matched to a gene: 0. This CDR3 is 15 amino acids long. CDR3 loop: CASGLGTGNTGELFF. In nucleotides, the CDR3 is TGTGCTAGTGGTTTGGGGACAGGGAACACCGGGGAGCTGTTTTTT.

CDR3 nucleotide sequence: TGTGCCAGCAGCCAAAATGAACGTCACGGCGAGCAGTACTTC. Translating it yields CASSQNERHGEQYF. The chain combines TRBV3-1 (or the pseudogene TRBV3-2) with TRBJ2-7; no reliable D call. The CDR3 sequence is 14 residues long. V lost 2 bases and J lost 6, with 14 bases in between. Germline lookup yields CDR1 LGHDT and CDR2 YNNKEL (reference sequence).

The V call is TRBV6-5, the J call TRBJ1-1; D is possibly TRBD1 (5 bases). V was cut by 5 bases and J by 0 bases, with 10 bases left in between. Germline V gene data show CDR1 as MNHEY and CDR2 as SVGAGI. CDR3 size: 14 residues. For the CDR3, the DNA is TGTGCCAGCAGTATACAGGCGATGAACACTGAAGCTTTCTTT. It yields the protein CASSIQAMNTEAFF.

This clone appeared a single time. V is TRBV27 and J is TRBJ2-2; 8 nucleotides align to TRBD1. The germline gives CDR1 MNHEY, CDR2 SMNVEV (reference sequence). V lost 4 bases, J lost 0 bases, and 4 bases stayed unmatched. CDR3 length: 16 amino acids. CDR3 coding DNA: TGTGCCAGCAGTTCCTGGGGACAGGCGAACACCGGGGAGCTGTTTTTT. This encodes CASSSWGQANTGELFF.

The rearrangement links TRBV5-1 to TRBJ2-5; 9 bases match TRBD1. The CDR3 has 15 amino acids. CDR1 is SGHRS and CDR2 is YFSETQ in the germline V gene. The junction had 6 bases not matched to a gene; V was cut back by 4 bases and J by 2 bases. The CDR3 coding sequence is TGCGCCAGCAGCGGGGGACAGGGAGGGCAAGAGACCCAGTACTTC. Protein sequence: CASSGGQGGQETQYF.

V gene TRBV7-9 combines with J gene TRBJ2-5; 8 nucleotides match TRBD1. V lost 0 bases to trimming and J lost 3 bases; unmatched junction nucleotides: 3. Germline V CDR1 and CDR2: SEHNR, FQNEAQ (reference sequence). The CDR3 extends over 15 amino acids. CDR3 sequence: CASSLARQGKETQYF. CDR3 nucleotide sequence: TGTGCCAGCAGCTTAGCACGACAGGGGAAAGAGACCCAGTACTTC.

As regards this clone: Other DNA sequences from this sample encode an identical CDR3 as well. This chain links TRBV5-6 with TRBJ2-2; 10 nucleotides align to TRBD1. This CDR3 has 15 residues. After removal of 4 bases from V and 4 bases from J, the junction contained 4 bases not matched to a gene. Germline CDR1 SGHDT, CDR2 YYEEEE. Written as DNA, the CDR3 is TGTGCCAGCAGCCCTCGGACAGGGGGCACCGGGGAGCTGTTTTTT. It yields the protein CASSPRTGGTGELFF. Looking up the rest from reference TRBV5-6 and TRBJ2-2 gives the full variable domain: DAGVTQSPTHLIKTRGQQVTLRCSPKSGHDTVSWYQQALGQGPQFIFQYYEEEERQRGNFPDRFSGHQFPNYSSELNVNALLLGDSALYLCASSPRTGGTGELFFGEGSRLTVL.

This sequence joins TRBV19 and TRBJ1-6; the D gene is possibly TRBD1 (5 bases). V was clipped by 2 bases and J by 7 bases, with 9 bases between them. Germline CDR1 reads LNHDA; CDR2 reads SQIVND (reference sequence). The CDR3 contains 14 residues. CDR3 sequence reads: CASSIRQGNSPLHF. The CDR3 DNA is TGTGCCAGTAGTATACGGCAGGGAAATTCACCCCTCCACTTT.

V and J are TRBV5-6 and TRBJ2-7, with a tentative D call TRBD1 (6 bases). Trimming stripped 3 bases from V and 6 bases from J, with 13 bases between. The CDR3 is 13 amino acids. The germline V gene encodes CDR1 SGHDT and CDR2 YYEEEE. CDR3 bases: TGTGCCAGCAGCTCGATTACAGGGTTCGAGCAGTACTTC. Its protein is CASSSITGFEQYF. Full variable domain (outside the CDR3, taken from reference TRBV5-6 and TRBJ2-7): DAGVTQSPTHLIKTRGQQVTLRCSPKSGHDTVSWYQQALGQGPQFIFQYYEEEERQRGNFPDRFSGHQFPNYSSELNVNALLLGDSALYLCASSSITGFEQYFGPGTRLTVT.